This T cell receptor beta chain was obtained from a study of T cell clones after liver transplantation. Findings of the study overall: Small, mixed patient groups and varying post-transplant times limit these conclusions.

Clones were sequenced by immunoSEQ multiplex PCR, and TCRdb holds only the in-frame ones, with some missing. The sample lists tens of thousands of clones, 60% to 80% seen once, with 8% to 10% in the top ten. The CDR3 is 11 residues long. V lost 4 bases and J lost 6, with 8 bases in between. Germline V gene data show CDR1 as SGHNT and CDR2 as YYREEE (reference sequence). This clone was detected a few times. The antigen is undetermined. The specimen was CD4+ T cells from blood, collected at the 22-month timepoint. J is TRBJ2-7 and V is TRBV5-4; a weak D match, TRBD2 (5 bases). This receptor was identified in a human patient who received a liver transplant. T cells may partly derive from the graft donor. As DNA, the CDR3 is TGTGCCAGCAGCCTCGAGGGCGAGCAGTACTTC. It is translated as CASSLEGEQYF. Filled out from reference TRBV5-4 and TRBJ2-7, the complete variable domain reads ETGVTQSPTHLIKTRGQQVTLRCSSQSGHNTVSWYQQALGQGPQFIFQYYREEENGRGNFPPRFSGLQFPNYSSELNVNALELDDSALYLCASSLEGEQYFGPGTRLTVT.